These 25 T cell receptor beta chains share one sample of origin, sequenced in a study of blood T cell repertoires in COVID-19. Clones were read by immunoSEQ multiplex PCR, and TCRdb kept only the in-frame ones, dropping some. The sample has around 190,000 clones; roughly nine tenths are singletons. The sample comprised peripheral blood. These receptors were obtained from a man aged 18-30 years who had recovered from COVID-19.

This chain uses TRBV19 with TRBJ1-1; no clear D. The CDR3 extends over 14 amino acids. Germline V gene data show CDR1 as LNHDA and CDR2 as SQIVND (reference sequence). Trimming removed 8 bases from V and 4 bases from J, with 17 bases in between. CDR3 bases: TGTGCCAGTTACCTGGCCGCCGGGAGCACTGAAGCTTTCTTT. Amino acid sequence: CASYLAAGSTEAFF.

This rearrangement joins TRBV27 to TRBJ1-2; tentatively, D is TRBD1 (6 bases). The CDR3 consists of 13 residues. Germline CDR1 and CDR2: MNHEY and SMNVEV (reference sequence). Trimming took 2 bases from V and 4 from J, leaving 8 bases between them. The CDR3 DNA is TGTGCCAGCAGTTTAAGGGGGTCCTATGGCTACACCTTC. It yields the protein CASSLRGSYGYTF.

This clone was counted between two and nine times. The rearrangement uses TRBV7-2 and TRBJ1-1; D is uncertain. V lost 1 base, J lost 1 base, and 7 bases lay in between. This CDR3 is built from 14 residues. Germline CDR1 reads SGHTA; CDR2 reads FQGNSA. The CDR3 is CASSLGHQNTEAFF. Here the CDR3 DNA reads TGTGCCAGCAGCTTAGGGCACCAGAACACTGAAGCTTTCTTT. Variable domain in full (rest from reference TRBV7-2 and TRBJ1-1): GAGVSQSPSNKVTEKGKDVELRCDPISGHTALYWYRQSLGQGLEFLIYFQGNSAPDKSGLPSDRFSAERTGGSVSTLTIQRTQQEDSAVYLCASSLGHQNTEAFFGQGTRLTVV.

The CDR3 reads CASSLGGGTDTQYF. CDR3 DNA: TGTGCCAGCAGCTTAGGAGGGGGCACAGATACGCAGTATTTT. V gene TRBV5-5 combines with J gene TRBJ2-3, with D perhaps matching TRBD2 (6 bases). The V end was cut by 2 bases, the J end by 1 base, with 8 bases between. The CDR3 is 14 residues long. CDR1 is SGHKS, CDR2 YYEKEE, per germline (reference sequence).

As concerns this clone: Other nucleotide sequences from this sample produce the same CDR3. V is TRBV12-3 or TRBV12-4 and J is TRBJ1-5; D is undetermined. V lost 3 bases and J lost 6, with 9 bases in between. The CDR3 has 13 amino acids. The CDR3: CASSFAGGQPQHF. Here the CDR3 DNA reads TGTGCCAGCAGTTTCGCAGGAGGTCAGCCCCAGCATTTT.

The chain is built from TRBV3-1 (or the pseudogene TRBV3-2) and TRBJ1-6, with 7 bases matching TRBD1. The CDR3 totals 18 residues. Germline CDR1 is LGHDT and CDR2 is YNNKEL (reference sequence). The trim removed 3 bases at V and 0 bases at J, leaving 8 bases unmatched. CDR3 residues: CASSHFTGASSYNSPLHF. CDR3 bases: TGTGCCAGCAGCCATTTCACAGGGGCCAGCTCCTATAATTCACCCCTCCACTTT.

The chain recombines TRBV4-3 with TRBJ2-3; 8 bases line up with TRBD1. The J segment lost 2 bases and the V segment lost 2 bases, leaving 3 bases of the junction unmatched. The CDR3 covers 15 residues. The germline CDR1 and CDR2 sequences are LGHNA and YSLEER. The DNA for the CDR3 is TGCGCCAGCAGCCAAACAGGGGGTTACACAGATACGCAGTATTTT. Protein product: CASSQTGGYTDTQYF.

V is TRBV6-5 and J is TRBJ2-1, with 10 bases matching TRBD2. This CDR3 has 15 residues. J gave up 9 bases and V 5 bases, and 10 bases lay outside the gene matches. CDR1 MNHEY and CDR2 SVGAGI come from the germline V gene. CDR3 residues: CASSIPSGSGSEQFF. CDR3 sequence (DNA): TGTGCCAGCAGTATCCCTAGCGGGAGTGGAAGTGAGCAGTTCTTC.

The chain has TRBV19 and TRBJ2-7; unclear D gene. V dropped 3 bases and J dropped 5 bases, with 11 bases sitting between them. Germline CDR1 LNHDA, CDR2 SQIVND (reference sequence). This CDR3 is 13 amino acids long. CDR3 bases: TGTGCCAGTAGTATGTTGGGCTTGAACGAGCAGTACTTC. Protein: CASSMLGLNEQYF.

The V gene is TRBV9, the J gene TRBJ2-7; 10 nucleotides align to TRBD1. The germline CDR1 and CDR2 sequences are SGDLS and YYNGEE. Germline trimming cut 0 bases from V and 5 bases from J; bases unmatched to any gene: 8. The CDR3 spans 16 residues. The CDR3 sequence: CASSVALGTGEDEQYF. DNA for the CDR3: TGTGCCAGCAGCGTAGCCCTCGGGACAGGGGAGGACGAGCAGTACTTC.

V and J are TRBV5-4 and TRBJ2-2; 9 bases agree with TRBD2. The V and J ends lost 0 bases and 5 bases, in that order; junction bases with no gene match: 11. The germline gives CDR1 SGHNT, CDR2 YYREEE (reference sequence). This CDR3 has 18 residues. The DNA of the CDR3 is TGTGCCAGCAGCTTGGCCGGGATAGCGGGAGTGGTAACCGGGGAGCTGTTTTTT. Translated, it gives CASSLAGIAGVVTGELFF.

The chain employs TRBV5-4 and TRBJ2-7, with 7 bases aligning to TRBD2. V trimming: 4 bases; J trimming: 7 bases; junction bases outside the gene matches: 11. Germline V CDR1 and CDR2: SGHNT, YYREEE (reference sequence). The CDR3 covers 14 residues. The CDR3 sequence is CASSRASGTGEQYF. The CDR3, as DNA: TGTGCCAGCAGCCGGGCGAGCGGGACGGGGGAGCAGTACTTC.

This clone was observed a few times. The CDR3 loop is CASSVEGTSGGANEQFF. The CDR3 nucleotides are TGTGCCAGCAGCGTAGAGGGCACTAGCGGAGGTGCAAATGAGCAGTTCTTC. The genes are TRBV9 and TRBJ2-1; 8 bases map to TRBD2. Losses at the gene ends were 0 bases for V and 7 bases for J; bases not matched to a gene: 12. This CDR3 has 17 amino acids. Germline V CDR1 and CDR2: SGDLS, YYNGEE.

This chain joins TRBV5-4 and TRBJ1-6; TRBD1 matches 7 bases. The CDR3 extends over 15 amino acids. The V and J ends lost 3 bases and 7 bases, in that order; junction bases with no gene match: 7. Germline CDR1 and CDR2: SGHNT and YYREEE (reference sequence). CDR3 amino acids: CASSSGDRLNSPLHF. The CDR3 coding sequence is TGTGCCAGCAGCTCTGGGGACAGACTAAATTCACCCCTCCACTTT.

This clone has just one count. The chain employs TRBV29-1 and TRBJ2-7; 7 nucleotides match TRBD1. Germline-derived CDR1 and CDR2 are SQVTM and ANQGSEA. The CDR3 extends over 12 amino acids. V lost 7 bases, J lost 2 bases, and 5 bases stayed unmatched. The CDR3: CSAVQGTYEQYF. Here the CDR3 DNA reads TGCAGCGCTGTACAGGGGACCTACGAGCAGTACTTC.

V usage is TRBV7-9 and J usage is TRBJ1-4; D is possibly TRBD1 (5 bases). V shed 5 bases and J shed 7 bases, with 14 bases lying between them. Germline values: CDR1 SEHNR, CDR2 FQNEAQ (reference sequence). This CDR3 comprises 14 residues. The CDR3 DNA is TGTGCCAGCAGCCTGGGGGGAACTCTTGAAAAACTGTTTTTT. Translation gives CASSLGGTLEKLFF.

The chain couples TRBV5-4 to TRBJ2-7; D may be TRBD2 (5 bases). The CDR3 loop spans 16 amino acids. Trimming stripped 0 bases from V and 0 bases from J, with 13 bases between. Germline assignment: CDR1 SGHNT and CDR2 YYREEE (reference sequence). The CDR3 loop is CASSLDPPEGSYEQYF. The DNA for the CDR3 is TGTGCCAGCAGCTTGGATCCCCCTGAGGGCTCCTACGAGCAGTACTTC.

As concerns this clone: The sample holds other DNA sequences that translate to the same CDR3. The chain recombines TRBV27 with TRBJ2-7; maybe TRBD1 (5 bases). Trimming pared 6 bases from V and 2 bases from J, leaving 11 bases between. Germline V gene lookup returns CDR1 MNHEY and CDR2 SMNVEV (reference sequence). The CDR3 length is 13 residues. CDR3 region: CASSPGQAYEQYF. The CDR3 region has the DNA TGTGCCAGCAGCCCCGGACAAGCCTACGAGCAGTACTTC.

This sequence joins TRBV20-1 and TRBJ2-2; 9 nucleotides match TRBD2. The CDR3 has 14 amino acids. Germline loops: CDR1 DFQATT, CDR2 SNEGSKA (reference sequence). The V gene end was trimmed by 3 bases and the J gene end by 6 bases; junction bases not matched to a gene: 5. The CDR3 DNA reads as TGCAGTGCTAGTCGGACTAGCGTCTCCGGGGAGCTGTTTTTT. Encoded protein: CSASRTSVSGELFF.

The chain uses TRBV7-2 and TRBJ2-1, with 13 bases that match TRBD2. Trimming at V came to 1 base and at J to 7 bases, leaving 1 base not matched to a gene. This CDR3 is built from 15 residues. In germline, CDR1 is SGHTA, CDR2 FQGNSA. The CDR3 bases are TGTGCCAGCAGCTTAGGGACTAGCGGGAGTAATGAGCAGTTCTTC. It codes for CASSLGTSGSNEQFF. The full variable domain, its missing parts supplied by reference TRBV7-2 and TRBJ2-1, is GAGVSQSPSNKVTEKGKDVELRCDPISGHTALYWYRQSLGQGLEFLIYFQGNSAPDKSGLPSDRFSAERTGGSVSTLTIQRTQQEDSAVYLCASSLGTSGSNEQFFGPGTRLTVL.

This rearrangement joins TRBV6-5 to TRBJ2-3; D is perhaps TRBD2 (5 bases). Per the germline V gene, CDR1 is MNHEY and CDR2 is SVGAGI. This CDR3 is 14 amino acids long. V was shortened by 8 bases and J by 2 bases, with 14 bases between the two germline ends. DNA of the CDR3: TGTGCCAGCCAGGCTAGCCGTGCCACAGATACGCAGTATTTT. Residues: CASQASRATDTQYF.

This chain joins TRBV19 and TRBJ2-3, with TRBD2 matching 8 bases. There are 17 residues in the CDR3. In germline, CDR1 is LNHDA, CDR2 SQIVND (reference sequence). V trimming: 3 bases; J trimming: 1 base; junction bases outside the gene matches: 9. The CDR3 DNA follows: TGTGCCAGTAGTATTCTGCCCAGCGGGGGAGGCACAGATACGCAGTATTTT. This sequence encodes CASSILPSGGGTDTQYF.

This chain uses TRBV10-1 with TRBJ2-5; 11 nucleotides match TRBD1. The V gene end was trimmed by 6 bases and the J gene end by 5 bases; junction bases not matched to a gene: 5. Per germline, CDR1 WNHNN and CDR2 SYGVQD (reference sequence). The CDR3 contains 14 residues. The CDR3 DNA reads as TGCGCCAGCAGGCGGACAGGGGGCGATGAGACCCAGTACTTC. Protein: CASRRTGGDETQYF.

The V call is TRBV2, the J call TRBJ2-7, with TRBD2 matching 12 bases. V lost 5 bases and J lost 2; bases outside the gene matches: 1. The CDR3 spans 14 residues. Germline V lookup: CDR1 SNHLY, CDR2 FYNNEI. CDR3 nucleotide sequence: TGTGCCAGCAGTTGGACTAGCGGGACCTACGAGCAGTACTTC. It translates to CASSWTSGTYEQYF.

The J gene is TRBJ1-6, the V gene TRBV27, with D uncertain. The V end lost 0 bases, the J end lost 4 bases, and 4 bases lay between the germline ends. Looked up from germline, CDR1 is MNHEY and CDR2 is SMNVEV (reference sequence). CDR3 length: 14 amino acids. This CDR3 reads CASSLSEYNSPLHF. In nucleotides, the CDR3 is TGTGCCAGCAGTTTATCCGAGTATAATTCACCCCTCCACTTT.